This T cell receptor (beta chain) appears in the sequencing data of a study of blood T cells in healthy people across ages. Study-level findings and limits: PBMCs that were unsorted prevented a conclusive naive versus antigen-experienced comparison. In older individuals, TCR beta diversity per million T cells was lower, falling roughly linearly with age.

This clonotype was detected once. Antigen unknown. The CDR3 has 16 amino acids. V was cut by 5 bases and J by 0 bases, with 18 bases left in between. Germline V gene data show CDR1 as DFQATT and CDR2 as SNEGSKA (reference sequence). Samples each had at least 5.5 micrograms of total RNA extracted. A second PCR, run for about 6 to 12 cycles, used a sample-barcoded 5' primer plus a J-beta primer mix. Carrying 12 random nucleotides, a template-switch adaptor labeled each individual cDNA molecule. TCRdb used MiXCR to reprocess the 5' RACE reads, holding one entry per CDR3 protein. Of 700,000 to 1,000,000 distinct CDR3 sequences listed, around 42% were seen once; the top ten hold about 19%.

The sequenced sample was blood. The receptor comes from a man aged 60 to 75 in good health. The chain has TRBV20-1 and TRBJ2-3, with a weak D call TRBD2 (6 bases). This CDR3 reads CSADGGEPSSTDTQYF. For the CDR3, the DNA is TGCAGTGCTGATGGAGGGGAGCCATCGAGCACAGATACGCAGTATTTT.